This TCR beta chain was captured in a study of T cell responses to AZD1222 COVID-19 vaccine. Assay: immunoSEQ multiplex PCR; the TCRdb copy retains only in-frame clones and omits some. The table includes about 30,000 clones, more than 85% detected once. This clone was seen once. The CDR3 has 18 amino acids. The clonotype comes from an adult in good health. The rearrangement links TRBV21-1 to TRBJ2-6; TRBD2 is taken as the D call from the table, unchecked against the DNA. TRBV21-1 is designated a pseudogene. The material was peripheral blood, obtained on day 0 of AZD1222 vaccination. The CDR3 region is CASRSSGGPNSGANVLTF. The CDR3, as DNA: TGTGCCAGCAGATCGTCGGGGGGGCCGAATTCTGGGGCCAACGTCCTGACTTTC.